This T cell receptor (beta chain) was recovered during a study of cytomegalovirus exposure and HLA in healthy donors. The CDR3 contains 15 residues. Germline loops: CDR1 SGHRS, CDR2 YFSETQ. Trimming took off 0 bases at V and 5 bases at J, with 15 bases between the two ends. Here immunoSEQ multiplex PCR was the method, and the copy in TCRdb shows in-frame clones only, minus some. The sample includes about 140,000 clones, around 85% of them seen just once. The clonotype originates from a man younger than 35 in good health and CMV-seronegative. Material for sequencing was PBMCs. V usage is TRBV5-1 and J usage is TRBJ2-7, with D maybe TRBD1 (5 bases). As DNA, the CDR3 is TGCGCCAGCAGCTTGGCCCACGCAGGGATTGACGAGCAGTACTTC. Its protein is CASSLAHAGIDEQYF.